A single sample is the source of the 5 T cell receptor beta chains below, sequenced in a study of blood T cell repertoires in COVID-19. This table comes from immunoSEQ multiplex PCR, and its TCRdb copy is limited to in-frame clones, with some not included. The sample has approximately 180,000 clones, about 85% seen once. What was sequenced was peripheral blood. All receptors come from a man aged 55 to 70 with active or convalescent COVID-19.

V usage is TRBV9 and J usage is TRBJ2-3, with TRBD2 matching over 7 bases. Germline CDR1 and CDR2: SGDLS and YYNGEE. CDR3 size: 17 residues. V lost 0 bases, J lost 2 bases, and 9 bases stayed unmatched. CDR3 amino acids: CASSVAAASGNTDTQYF. The CDR3, as DNA: TGTGCCAGCAGCGTAGCGGCAGCTAGCGGAAACACAGATACGCAGTATTTT.

The chain couples TRBV4-1 to TRBJ1-1; D possibly corresponds to TRBD1 (6 bases). CDR1 and CDR2 (germline): MGHRA, YSYEKL. The CDR3 runs to 12 residues. Trimming stripped 10 bases from V and 6 bases from J, with 15 bases between. The CDR3 nucleotides are TGCGCCACCAGAGGAGGGGGGGCTGAAGCTTTCTTT. Protein sequence: CATRGGGAEAFF.

The genes are TRBV6-2 or TRBV6-3 and TRBJ2-1, with 10 bases that match TRBD2. The CDR3 totals 15 residues. In germline, CDR1 is MNHEY, CDR2 SVGEGT. The ends lost 6 bases at V and 8 bases at J; junction bases unmatched: 10. The CDR3, as DNA: TGTGCCAGCAGCGTTGGGAGCGGGGGGGTTTATGAGCAGTTCTTC. Residues: CASSVGSGGVYEQFF.

This chain joins TRBV10-3 and TRBJ2-2, with a weak D call TRBD1 (6 bases). V was trimmed by 2 bases and J by 6 bases, leaving 13 bases between them. CDR3 length equals 15 residues. Germline V gene data show CDR1 as ENHRY and CDR2 as SYGVKD. CDR3 residues: CAISERQGTSGELFF. CDR3 in DNA: TGTGCCATCAGTGAGCGCCAGGGGACGTCCGGGGAGCTGTTTTTT.

This chain links TRBV25-1 with TRBJ1-4; 9 nucleotides align to TRBD1. The length of the CDR3 is 14 residues. Germline trimming cut 5 bases from V and 8 bases from J; bases unmatched to any gene: 6. From germline, CDR1 is MGHDK and CDR2 SYGVNS. The CDR3 sequence is CASSPTGGQEKLFF. Written as DNA, the CDR3 is TGTGCCAGCAGTCCTACAGGGGGCCAAGAAAAACTGTTTTTT.